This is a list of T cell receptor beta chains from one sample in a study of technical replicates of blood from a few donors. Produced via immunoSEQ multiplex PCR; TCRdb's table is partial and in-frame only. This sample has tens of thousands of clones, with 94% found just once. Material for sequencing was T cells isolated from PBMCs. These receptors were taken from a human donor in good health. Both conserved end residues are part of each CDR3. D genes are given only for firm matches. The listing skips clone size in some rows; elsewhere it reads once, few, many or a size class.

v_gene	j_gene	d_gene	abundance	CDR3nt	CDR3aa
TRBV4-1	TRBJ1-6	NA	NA	TGCGCCAGCAGCCAAGAGGGTCAGGTTAATTCACCCCTCCACTTT	CASSQEGQVNSPLHF
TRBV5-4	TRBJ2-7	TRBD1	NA	TGTGCCAGCAGCTCCGGGACAGGATCCTTCTACGAGCAGTACTTC	CASSSGTGSFYEQYF
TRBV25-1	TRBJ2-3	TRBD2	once	TGTGCCAGCAGTTTGACACTAGCGGGGATCACAGATACGCAGTATTTT	CASSLTLAGITDTQYF
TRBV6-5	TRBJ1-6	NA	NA	TGTGCCAGCGGGCAGACAGAGTATAATTCACCCCTCCACTTT	CASGQTEYNSPLHF
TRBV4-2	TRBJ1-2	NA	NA	TGTGCCAGCAGCAGGGGGGAGGGCTATGGCTACACCTTC	CASSRGEGYGYTF
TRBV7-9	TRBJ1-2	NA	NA	TGTGCCAGCAGCTTAGCAGACAGAAACTATGGCTACACCTTC	CASSLADRNYGYTF
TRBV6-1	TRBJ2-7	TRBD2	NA	TGTGCCAGCAGTGATGTGGGACTAGTGGTTGACGAGCAGTACTTC	CASSDVGLVVDEQYF
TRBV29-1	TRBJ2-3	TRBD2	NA	TGCAGCGCTTCTAGCGGGGGGGCCCGCACAGATACGCAGTATTTT	CSASSGGARTDTQYF
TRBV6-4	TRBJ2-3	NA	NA	TGTGCCAGCAGTGACATTTGGACTCGGACTGCAGATACGCAGTATTTT	CASSDIWTRTADTQYF
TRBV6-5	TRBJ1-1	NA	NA	TGTGCCACCCGGAGTGGAACTGAAGCTTTCTTT	CATRSGTEAFF
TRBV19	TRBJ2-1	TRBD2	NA	TGTGCCAGTGGACTAGCGGGAGGGAATGAGCAGTTCTTC	CASGLAGGNEQFF
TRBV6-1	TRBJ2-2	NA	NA	TGTGCCAGCAGTGGGCGAGGCAGGACTACCGGGGAGCTGTTTTTT	CASSGRGRTTGELFF
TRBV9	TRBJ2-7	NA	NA	TGTGCCAGCAGCGTAGATAGCAGTTTCCACGAGCAGTACTTC	CASSVDSSFHEQYF
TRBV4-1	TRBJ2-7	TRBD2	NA	TGCGCCAGCGGGAAGACTAGCGGGGCCTCCTACGAGCAGTACTTC	CASGKTSGASYEQYF
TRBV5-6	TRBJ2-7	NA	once	TGTGCCAGCAGCTCTGTCCACGAGCAGTACTTC	CASSSVHEQYF
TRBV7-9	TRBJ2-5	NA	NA	TGTGCCAGCAGCCTAATGGAGACCCAGTACTTC	CASSLMETQYF
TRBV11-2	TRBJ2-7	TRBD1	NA	TGTGCCAGCAGCTCTCTCCGGACAGGGATTAACGAGCAGTACTTC	CASSSLRTGINEQYF
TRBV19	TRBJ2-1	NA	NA	TGTGCCAGTCGCCCGGGGAGCTCCTACAATGAGCAGTTCTTC	CASRPGSSYNEQFF
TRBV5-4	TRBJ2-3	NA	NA	TGTGCCAGCACCCCCCGGCAGGCCAGCACAGATACGCAGTATTTT	CASTPRQASTDTQYF
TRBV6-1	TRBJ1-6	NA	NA	TGTGCCAGCAGTGAAGCGGGGGCAGCTACTTCACCCCTCCACTTT	CASSEAGAATSPLHF
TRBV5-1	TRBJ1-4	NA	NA	TGCGCCAGCAGCTTGGGGTGGGGGACAAGAAGTGAAAAACTGTTTTTT	CASSLGWGTRSEKLFF
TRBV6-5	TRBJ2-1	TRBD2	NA	TGTGCCAGCAGTTATGGGACTAGCGGGAGGGCCAGTGAGCAGTTCTTC	CASSYGTSGRASEQFF
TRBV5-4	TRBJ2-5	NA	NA	TGTGCCAGCAGGGGCGGCGGGACGCACGTAGAGACCCAGTACTTC	CASRGGGTHVETQYF
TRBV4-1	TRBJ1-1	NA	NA	TGCGCCAGCAGCCAAGGTCGGGGAGGGTTAACCCACTCGAACACTGAAGCTTTCTTT	CASSQGRGGLTHSNTEAFF
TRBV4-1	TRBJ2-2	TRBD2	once	TGCGCCAGCAGCCAAGATCGCGGGAGGACTTCGAACACCGGGGAGCTGTTTTTT	CASSQDRGRTSNTGELFF
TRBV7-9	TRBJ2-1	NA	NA	TGTGCCAGCAGCTTAGAGGGGCAGGGTTCCTACAATGAGCAGTTCTTC	CASSLEGQGSYNEQFF
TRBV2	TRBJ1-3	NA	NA	TGTGCCAGCAAAAGGGGGGGCGGAAACACCATATATTTT	CASKRGGGNTIYF
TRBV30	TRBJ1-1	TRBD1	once	TGTGCCTGGATTTTGGACAGGGAGGAGTACACTGAAGCTTTCTTT	CAWILDREEYTEAFF
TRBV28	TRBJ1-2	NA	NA	TGTGCCAGCAGTCCCCCTCGGGGCTATGGCTACACCTTC	CASSPPRGYGYTF
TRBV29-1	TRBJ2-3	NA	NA	TGCAGCGTGATGAGTTATGCCGGGAGTACAGATACGCAGTATTTT	CSVMSYAGSTDTQYF
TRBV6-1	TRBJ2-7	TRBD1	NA	TGTGCCAGCAGTGTGATCAGGGGGAGCTCCTACGAGCAGTACTTC	CASSVIRGSSYEQYF
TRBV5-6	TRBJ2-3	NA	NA	TGTGCCAGCTGGGACAACACAGATACGCAGTATTTT	CASWDNTDTQYF
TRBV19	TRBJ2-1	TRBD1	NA	TGTGCCAGTGGATACGGGACAGGGTTCACCAATGAGCAGTTCTTC	CASGYGTGFTNEQFF
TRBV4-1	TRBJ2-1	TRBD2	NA	TGCGCCAGCAGCAAAGAACCCAGCGGGAGGGCCGGTGAGCAGTTCTTC	CASSKEPSGRAGEQFF
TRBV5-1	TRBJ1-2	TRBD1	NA	TGCGCCAGCAGATTACCGGGACAGCCCCCTCGTGGCTACACCTTC	CASRLPGQPPRGYTF
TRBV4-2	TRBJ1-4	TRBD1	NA	TGTGCCAGCAAGATTGACAGGGGGTTTGAAAAACTGTTTTTT	CASKIDRGFEKLFF
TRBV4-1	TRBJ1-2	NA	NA	TGCGCCAGCAGCCAAGCCAGGATTTTTAATGGCTACACCTTC	CASSQARIFNGYTF
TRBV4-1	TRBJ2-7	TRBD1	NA	TGCGCCAGCAGCCCCGGACAGGGATTTAACTACGAGCAGTACTTC	CASSPGQGFNYEQYF
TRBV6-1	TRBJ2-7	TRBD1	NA	TGTGCCAGCAGTGCTGGGGACAGGGGGTACCCCTCCTACGAGCAGTACTTC	CASSAGDRGYPSYEQYF
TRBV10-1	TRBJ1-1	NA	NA	TGCGCCAGCAGTGCCCAGATGAACACTGAAGCTTTCTTT	CASSAQMNTEAFF
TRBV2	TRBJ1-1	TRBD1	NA	TGTGCCAGCAGTGGACAGGGTGGGGACACTGAAGCTTTCTTT	CASSGQGGDTEAFF
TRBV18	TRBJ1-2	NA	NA	TGTGCCAGCTCACCAGGAACGGAGAACTACTATGGCTACACCTTC	CASSPGTENYYGYTF
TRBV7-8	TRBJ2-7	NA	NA	TGTGCCAGCAGCTTAAAGCGGGCCCTAGATCCCTACGAGCAGTACTTC	CASSLKRALDPYEQYF
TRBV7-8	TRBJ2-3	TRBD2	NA	TGTGCCAGCATCGAAGCGGGGGTTAGCACAGATACGCAGTATTTT	CASIEAGVSTDTQYF
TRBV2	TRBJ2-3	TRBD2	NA	TGTGCCAGCAGTGCGGGACTAGGGGGGTATTTT	CASSAGLGGYF
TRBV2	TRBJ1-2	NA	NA	TGTGCCAGCGGGCAGGCGATCTATGGCTACACCTTC	CASGQAIYGYTF
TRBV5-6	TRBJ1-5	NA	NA	TGTGCCAGCAGCGGGGGGGTTGCGAGCAATCAGCCCCAGCATTTT	CASSGGVASNQPQHF
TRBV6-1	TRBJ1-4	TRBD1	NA	TGTGCCAGCAGCCCCGGGACAGGAAATGAAAAACTGTTTTTT	CASSPGTGNEKLFF
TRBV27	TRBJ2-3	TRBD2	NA	TGTGCCAGCAGTTTCGGTCTAGCGGGAATCCGGCCGCCAGATACGCAGTATTTT	CASSFGLAGIRPPDTQYF
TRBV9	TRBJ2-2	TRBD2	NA	TGTGCCAGCACACGGGGGGAGACAACCGGGGAGCTGTTTTTT	CASTRGETTGELFF
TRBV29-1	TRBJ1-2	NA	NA	TGCAGCGGACACCACTTCTATGGCTACACCTTC	CSGHHFYGYTF
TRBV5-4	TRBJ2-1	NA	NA	TGTGCCAGCGGACTAAATGAGCAGTTCTTC	CASGLNEQFF
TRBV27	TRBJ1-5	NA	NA	TGTGCCAGCAGTTATTCTAGTAGCAATCAGCCCCAGCATTTT	CASSYSSSNQPQHF
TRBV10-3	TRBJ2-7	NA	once	TGTGCCTCCGCCTGGGGGGATTTTTACGAGCAGTACTTC	CASAWGDFYEQYF
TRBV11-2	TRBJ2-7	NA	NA	TGTGCCAGCAGCTTAGTCGAGTTCTACGAGCAGTACTTC	CASSLVEFYEQYF